A selection of T cell receptor beta chains follows, all from one sample in a study of T cell repertoires in cytomegalovirus infection. TCRdb reanalysed the reads using MiXCR and keeps one entry per CDR3 protein. Here the sample spans more than 500,000 distinct CDR3 sequences, about 15% being singletons. Sequenced input: CD8+ T cells from PBMCs. The receptors come from a human donor in good health (CMV status not recorded). Some clones in this sample may be carry-over from other donors' samples. Both conserved end residues are part of each CDR3. The order of the fields is V gene, clone size, J gene, CDR3 length, D gene, CDR3 DNA, CDR3 protein. D genes are given only for firm matches. Size is stated for part of the rows, as once, few or many counts, or as a class when the clone is expanded.

v_gene: TRBV9; abundance: few; j_gene: TRBJ2-1; len: 12; d_gene: TRBD2; CDR3nt: TGTGCCAGCAGCACTAGCGGCCATGAGCAGTTCTTC; CDR3aa: CASSTSGHEQFF
v_gene: TRBV5-5; abundance: few; j_gene: TRBJ2-3; len: 15; d_gene: TRBD2; CDR3nt: TGTGCCAGCAGCTCCTCGGGACTAGCTGGAGATACGCAGTATTTT; CDR3aa: CASSSSGLAGDTQYF
v_gene: TRBV27; abundance: many; j_gene: TRBJ2-3; len: 15; d_gene: TRBD1; CDR3nt: TGTGCCAGCAGTCTGGGACAGGGGGCGGAGGATACGCAGTATTTT; CDR3aa: CASSLGQGAEDTQYF
v_gene: TRBV7-8; abundance: many; j_gene: TRBJ2-2; len: 16; d_gene: NA; CDR3nt: TGTGCCAGCGGATATTACAGGGTGACGGACACCGGGGAGCTGTTTTTT; CDR3aa: CASGYYRVTDTGELFF
v_gene: TRBV28; abundance: many; j_gene: TRBJ2-7; len: 14; d_gene: NA; CDR3nt: TGTGCCAGCAGTCCGTACAGGGAGGGCTACGAGCAGTACTTC; CDR3aa: CASSPYREGYEQYF
v_gene: TRBV6-5; abundance: NA; j_gene: TRBJ2-7; len: 12; d_gene: NA; CDR3nt: TGTGCCACCTTTTCCAGGGTCTACGAGCAGTACTTC; CDR3aa: CATFSRVYEQYF
v_gene: TRBV4-1; abundance: few; j_gene: TRBJ2-1; len: 16; d_gene: TRBD2; CDR3nt: TGCGCCAGCAGCCACCTTTCTAGCGGGAGGGCCGATGAGCAGTTCTTC; CDR3aa: CASSHLSSGRADEQFF
v_gene: TRBV2; abundance: NA; j_gene: TRBJ2-7; len: 14; d_gene: NA; CDR3nt: TGTGCCACCCTGGGGGGGCAGAACTTTTACGAGCAGTACTTC; CDR3aa: CATLGGQNFYEQYF
v_gene: TRBV29-1; abundance: NA; j_gene: TRBJ1-1; len: 15; d_gene: NA; CDR3nt: TGCAGCGCCCCTCGGAGTGGGTTGTCCGGCGCTGAAGCTTTCTTT; CDR3aa: CSAPRSGLSGAEAFF
v_gene: TRBV29-1; abundance: many; j_gene: TRBJ2-7; len: 15; d_gene: NA; CDR3nt: TGCAGCGTTGAAGATCGGGGACTCAGGCCCTACGAGCAGTACTTC; CDR3aa: CSVEDRGLRPYEQYF
v_gene: TRBV6-5; abundance: NA; j_gene: TRBJ2-2; len: 16; d_gene: NA; CDR3nt: TGTGCCAGCAGTTCTACCTCCTCGGGGAACACCGGGGAGCTGTTTTTT; CDR3aa: CASSSTSSGNTGELFF
v_gene: TRBV4-1; abundance: many; j_gene: TRBJ2-1; len: 13; d_gene: NA; CDR3nt: TGCGCCAGCAGCCGGAGGAGGGGGAATGAGCAGTTCTTC; CDR3aa: CASSRRRGNEQFF
v_gene: TRBV9; abundance: NA; j_gene: TRBJ2-1; len: 17; d_gene: NA; CDR3nt: TGTGCCAGCAGCGTAGCTGGGTCGGCCACGCCTTACAATGAGCAGTTCTTC; CDR3aa: CASSVAGSATPYNEQFF
v_gene: TRBV28; abundance: many; j_gene: TRBJ1-6; len: 15; d_gene: NA; CDR3nt: TGTGCCAGCAGTTTGGGAGGGACGGATAATTCACCCCTCCACTTT; CDR3aa: CASSLGGTDNSPLHF
v_gene: TRBV19; abundance: many; j_gene: TRBJ1-2; len: 17; d_gene: NA; CDR3nt: TGTGCCAGTAACCATCCCCGGGGAAACAGAGCTAACTATGGCTACACCTTC; CDR3aa: CASNHPRGNRANYGYTF
v_gene: TRBV7-3; abundance: many; j_gene: TRBJ2-2; len: 13; d_gene: NA; CDR3nt: TGTGCCAGCAGCCCTCCCCAAGGCGGGGAGCTGTTTTTT; CDR3aa: CASSPPQGGELFF
v_gene: TRBV7-2; abundance: many; j_gene: TRBJ1-3; len: 15; d_gene: TRBD1; CDR3nt: TGTGCCAGCAGCCCGGGACAGGGGGCCGGAAACACCATATATTTT; CDR3aa: CASSPGQGAGNTIYF
v_gene: TRBV11-2; abundance: NA; j_gene: TRBJ1-5; len: 14; d_gene: NA; CDR3nt: TGTGCCAGCAGCCCGGGACTTACGAATCAGCCCCAGCATTTT; CDR3aa: CASSPGLTNQPQHF
v_gene: TRBV7-9; abundance: many; j_gene: TRBJ1-2; len: 15; d_gene: NA; CDR3nt: TGTGCCAGCAGCGCACCGGGACTTGCTAACTATGGCTACACCTTC; CDR3aa: CASSAPGLANYGYTF
v_gene: TRBV20-1; abundance: NA; j_gene: TRBJ1-2; len: 15; d_gene: TRBD1; CDR3nt: TGCAGTGCGCCGACAGGGGATGAGAACTTCTATGGCTACACCTTC; CDR3aa: CSAPTGDENFYGYTF
v_gene: TRBV3-1; abundance: NA; j_gene: TRBJ2-5; len: 16; d_gene: NA; CDR3nt: TGTGCCAGCAGCCAAGATCAGGGGACCCTCAAAGAGACCCAGTACTTC; CDR3aa: CASSQDQGTLKETQYF
v_gene: TRBV27; abundance: NA; j_gene: TRBJ2-3; len: 18; d_gene: NA; CDR3nt: TGTGCCAGCAGTAGCCGCAGGGGGCGGGAGGGAGTGAAAGATACGCAGTATTTT; CDR3aa: CASSSRRGREGVKDTQYF
v_gene: TRBV27; abundance: NA; j_gene: TRBJ2-7; len: 14; d_gene: TRBD1; CDR3nt: TGTGCCAGCAAACCTTACAGGGGAAGCTACGAGCAGTACTTC; CDR3aa: CASKPYRGSYEQYF
v_gene: TRBV9; abundance: NA; j_gene: TRBJ2-1; len: 15; d_gene: TRBD2; CDR3nt: TGTGCCAGCAGCGTAGATCCGGCGGGAGAAGATGAGCAGTTCTTC; CDR3aa: CASSVDPAGEDEQFF
v_gene: TRBV7-9; abundance: many; j_gene: TRBJ1-6; len: 13; d_gene: NA; CDR3nt: TGTGCCAGCAGTTCCAATTATAATTCACCCCTCCACTTT; CDR3aa: CASSSNYNSPLHF
v_gene: TRBV7-2; abundance: many; j_gene: TRBJ2-7; len: 14; d_gene: TRBD1; CDR3nt: TGTGCCAGCAGCGTACAGGGGGCGCTGAACGAGCAGTACTTC; CDR3aa: CASSVQGALNEQYF
v_gene: TRBV30; abundance: few; j_gene: TRBJ1-2; len: 12; d_gene: NA; CDR3nt: TGTGCCTGGAGACCGCAGGGCTATGGCTACACCTTC; CDR3aa: CAWRPQGYGYTF
v_gene: TRBV12-3/TRBV12-4; abundance: NA; j_gene: TRBJ1-5; len: 15; d_gene: NA; CDR3nt: TGTGCCAGCAGTTTAGGGCGGAGGGGAAATCAGCCCCAGCATTTT; CDR3aa: CASSLGRRGNQPQHF
v_gene: TRBV4-2; abundance: few; j_gene: TRBJ2-7; len: 15; d_gene: TRBD2; CDR3nt: TGTGCCAGCAGCCAGGTAGCGGGGAGCTCCTACGAGCAGTACTTC; CDR3aa: CASSQVAGSSYEQYF
v_gene: TRBV7-8; abundance: many; j_gene: TRBJ2-1; len: 13; d_gene: NA; CDR3nt: TGTGCCAGCAGGTTAGGAGCAGCCAATGAGCAGTTCTTC; CDR3aa: CASRLGAANEQFF
v_gene: TRBV29-1; abundance: few; j_gene: TRBJ2-1; len: 11; d_gene: NA; CDR3nt: TGCAGCGTGGTGGAAGGGGATGAGCAGTTCTTC; CDR3aa: CSVVEGDEQFF
v_gene: TRBV11-2; abundance: many; j_gene: TRBJ1-2; len: 13; d_gene: NA; CDR3nt: TGTGCCAGCAGCACAGGGACGGTTTATGGCTACACCTTC; CDR3aa: CASSTGTVYGYTF
v_gene: TRBV28; abundance: few; j_gene: TRBJ2-2; len: 16; d_gene: NA; CDR3nt: TGTGCCAGCAGTTCCCCCTTATTCGGGGACACCGGGGAGCTGTTTTTT; CDR3aa: CASSSPLFGDTGELFF
v_gene: TRBV11-2; abundance: many; j_gene: TRBJ1-5; len: 16; d_gene: TRBD1; CDR3nt: TGTGCCAGCAGCTTAGTAGGGACAGCGATTAATCAGCCCCAGCATTTT; CDR3aa: CASSLVGTAINQPQHF
v_gene: TRBV6-2/TRBV6-3; abundance: many; j_gene: TRBJ1-1; len: 14; d_gene: NA; CDR3nt: TGTGCCAGCAGTTACTCGGGACTGGGGAATGAAGCTTTCTTT; CDR3aa: CASSYSGLGNEAFF
v_gene: TRBV7-9; abundance: many; j_gene: TRBJ1-1; len: 17; d_gene: NA; CDR3nt: TGTGCCAGCAGCCCAGGGTCAGGGGCGATTTTAGGCACTGAAGCTTTCTTT; CDR3aa: CASSPGSGAILGTEAFF
v_gene: TRBV6-2/TRBV6-3; abundance: NA; j_gene: TRBJ1-1; len: 14; d_gene: NA; CDR3nt: TGTGCCAGCACCATGACAGGTCGGAACACTGAAGCTTTCTTT; CDR3aa: CASTMTGRNTEAFF
v_gene: TRBV20-1; abundance: many; j_gene: TRBJ2-7; len: 16; d_gene: TRBD1; CDR3nt: TGCAGTGCGGCTAGAAGGGACAGCCACATTCGCTACGAGCAGTACTTC; CDR3aa: CSAARRDSHIRYEQYF
v_gene: TRBV2; abundance: NA; j_gene: TRBJ2-1; len: 12; d_gene: NA; CDR3nt: TGTGCCAGCATTCGGTTATACAATGAGCAGTTCTTC; CDR3aa: CASIRLYNEQFF
v_gene: TRBV20-1; abundance: NA; j_gene: TRBJ2-1; len: 17; d_gene: TRBD1; CDR3nt: TGCAGTGCTAGAGGGTGGACAGGGGGCAGGGTCTACAATGAGCAGTTCTTC; CDR3aa: CSARGWTGGRVYNEQFF
v_gene: TRBV6-1; abundance: many; j_gene: TRBJ2-7; len: 15; d_gene: NA; CDR3nt: TGTGCCAGCAGGATCCGGGACACGAACTCCTACGAGCAGTACTTC; CDR3aa: CASRIRDTNSYEQYF
v_gene: TRBV7-2; abundance: once; j_gene: TRBJ2-7; len: 15; d_gene: NA; CDR3nt: TGTGCCAGCAGCTTTGGGGTGACTGGGAGCTACGCGCAGTACTTC; CDR3aa: CASSFGVTGSYAQYF
v_gene: TRBV9; abundance: few; j_gene: TRBJ2-3; len: 16; d_gene: NA; CDR3nt: TGTGCCAGCAGCGTAGACTCGGGCCATTTTCGGGATACGCAGTATTTT; CDR3aa: CASSVDSGHFRDTQYF
v_gene: TRBV12-3/TRBV12-4; abundance: many; j_gene: TRBJ1-1; len: 14; d_gene: NA; CDR3nt: TGTGCCAGCAGTTTCTACAAGGGCCGGGGTGTCGCTTTCTTT; CDR3aa: CASSFYKGRGVAFF
v_gene: TRBV4-1; abundance: NA; j_gene: TRBJ1-1; len: 16; d_gene: NA; CDR3nt: TGCGCCAGCAGCCAAGCATTTGGGGGGTTGAACACTGAAGCTTTCTTT; CDR3aa: CASSQAFGGLNTEAFF
v_gene: TRBV7-6; abundance: many; j_gene: TRBJ2-1; len: 15; d_gene: TRBD1; CDR3nt: TGTGCCAGCAGCCCGGGACAGGGGCTCGTCGATGAGCAGTTCTTC; CDR3aa: CASSPGQGLVDEQFF
v_gene: TRBV11-2; abundance: many; j_gene: TRBJ2-4; len: 15; d_gene: NA; CDR3nt: TGTGCCAGCAGCTTATCTGCATTAGCCAAAAACATTCAGTACTTC; CDR3aa: CASSLSALAKNIQYF
v_gene: TRBV27; abundance: NA; j_gene: TRBJ1-2; len: 15; d_gene: TRBD1; CDR3nt: TGTGCCAGCAGTTTATCGGCAGGGGGCTCCTATGGCTACACCTTC; CDR3aa: CASSLSAGGSYGYTF
v_gene: TRBV4-1; abundance: many; j_gene: TRBJ2-7; len: 18; d_gene: TRBD2; CDR3nt: TGCGCCAGCAGCCAAGTCAAGGGACTAGCGGGGAGCTCCTACGAGCAGTACTTC; CDR3aa: CASSQVKGLAGSSYEQYF
v_gene: TRBV4-1; abundance: NA; j_gene: TRBJ1-1; len: 13; d_gene: NA; CDR3nt: TGCGCCAGCAGCCAAGATAAAAGGGGGGGAGCTTTCTTT; CDR3aa: CASSQDKRGGAFF
v_gene: TRBV6-6; abundance: many; j_gene: TRBJ1-3; len: 16; d_gene: NA; CDR3nt: TGTGCCAGCAGTAGACCGGGTCGGGCCTCTGGAAACACCATATATTTT; CDR3aa: CASSRPGRASGNTIYF
v_gene: TRBV6-5; abundance: many; j_gene: TRBJ1-1; len: 11; d_gene: NA; CDR3nt: TGTGCCAGCAGTTACGAGGGACCGGCTTTCTTT; CDR3aa: CASSYEGPAFF
v_gene: TRBV30; abundance: NA; j_gene: TRBJ2-2; len: 14; d_gene: TRBD1; CDR3nt: TGTGCCTGGGTTGGGACAGTCTACACCGGGGAGCTGTTTTTT; CDR3aa: CAWVGTVYTGELFF
v_gene: TRBV19; abundance: few; j_gene: TRBJ2-7; len: 14; d_gene: NA; CDR3nt: TGTGCCAGTAGGGATGAGAGGGCTTCCTACGAGCAGTACTTC; CDR3aa: CASRDERASYEQYF
v_gene: TRBV7-6; abundance: many; j_gene: TRBJ2-1; len: 19; d_gene: TRBD2; CDR3nt: TGTGCCAGCAGCTCTGGACTAGCGGGAGCCCCAAGCTCCTACAATGAGCAGTTCTTC; CDR3aa: CASSSGLAGAPSSYNEQFF
v_gene: TRBV28; abundance: few; j_gene: TRBJ1-4; len: 16; d_gene: TRBD1; CDR3nt: TGTGCCAGTTCCCGGACAGGCGAAGGAACTAATGAAAAACTGTTTTTT; CDR3aa: CASSRTGEGTNEKLFF
v_gene: TRBV7-9; abundance: few; j_gene: TRBJ2-4; len: 16; d_gene: NA; CDR3nt: TGTGCCAGCAGCTTAAGTGGCGGCCTAGCCAAAAACATTCAGTACTTC; CDR3aa: CASSLSGGLAKNIQYF
v_gene: TRBV29-1; abundance: NA; j_gene: TRBJ1-2; len: 12; d_gene: TRBD1; CDR3nt: TGCAGCGTTAGGGACAGGGGAAACGGCTACACCTTC; CDR3aa: CSVRDRGNGYTF
v_gene: TRBV2; abundance: NA; j_gene: TRBJ2-7; len: 12; d_gene: NA; CDR3nt: TGTGCCAGCAGTGGGGTATACTACGAGCAGTACTTC; CDR3aa: CASSGVYYEQYF
v_gene: TRBV24-1; abundance: NA; j_gene: TRBJ2-3; len: 13; d_gene: TRBD1; CDR3nt: TGTGCCACCAGGCGGACAGGGGCAGATACGCAGTATTTT; CDR3aa: CATRRTGADTQYF